This T cell receptor beta chain was found in a study of CD8 T cells in Susac syndrome. Random hexamers primed reverse transcription of about 0.5 to 1 ug RNA. TCRdb redid the calling of the immunoSEQ multiplex PCR reads with MiXCR, one entry per CDR3 protein. Of 100,000 to 150,000 distinct CDR3 sequences listed, 90% to 95% are singletons. The CDR3 sequence is 13 residues long. Trimming shortened V by 4 bases and J by 15 bases, and 19 bases separated the two germline ends. CDR1 and CDR2 from the germline V gene are LNHNV and YYDKDF (reference sequence). The clonotype comes from a human donor with Susac syndrome. The V and J genes are TRBV15 and TRBJ2-1; TRBD2 is a possible D gene (5 bases). The sequenced sample consisted of CD8+ T cells from PBMCs. The DNA of the CDR3 is TGTGCCACCAGCACTATTTCGAGGGCCGAATTGTTCTTC. Its translation: CATSTISRAELFF.